This T cell receptor (beta chain) was sequenced in a study of monozygotic twins with inflammatory bowel disease. Whole-study findings and limits: Discrimination among different T cell subtypes was not achievable. The authors note that differing immunosuppressive treatments may have added variability to patient repertoires.

The CDR3 runs to 13 residues. Germline V gene sequence: CDR1 MNHEY, CDR2 SVGAGI. In preparing each TCR library, about 3.5 ug of total RNA was used. With about 15 and 9 cycles respectively, two nested PCRs were carried out on TCRalpha and TCRbeta cDNA. After re-calling the 5' RACE reads, TCRdb lists one entry per CDR3 protein, DNA absent. The table lists a few hundred thousand distinct CDR3 sequences. Concerning this clonotype itself: What it binds is unknown.

The sample consisted of blood. The chain has TRBV6-5 and TRBJ2-7; TCRdb picks TRBD2, but there is no DNA to check that call. The sequence derives from a human donor with ulcerative colitis or Crohn's disease, or a healthy co-twin of an affected twin (not recorded which). The CDR3 loop reads CASSWRGDDEQYF.